Below, one T cell receptor (beta chain) is given with its context. This record belongs to a study of control samples from healthy donors and cancer patients. The germline CDR1 and CDR2 sequences are KGHSH and LQKENI. The CDR3 contains 14 residues. V lost 6 bases and J lost 3, with 15 bases in between. TCRdb's table, derived via immunoSEQ multiplex PCR, lists solely in-frame clones and lacks some. The table lists about 55,000 clones, about 96% of them singletons, with around 1% in the top ten. Input material: blood. The source is a young woman in good health. The gene calls are TRBV18 and TRBJ2-7, with a weak D call TRBD2 (5 bases). The chain's CDR3 is CASSEGTSLYEQYF. CDR3 sequence (DNA): TGTGCCAGCTCCGAGGGTACTTCACTCTACGAGCAGTACTTC.